This record covers a single T cell receptor beta chain. Its specificity is not known. This same CDR3 is encoded by further DNA sequences in the sample. Using immunoSEQ multiplex PCR, the repertoire was profiled, and TCRdb retains in-frame clones only, with some absent. Here the sample spans 550,000 to 850,000 clones, approximately 79% being singletons. The CDR3 extends over 14 amino acids. Trimming removed 0 bases at V and 3 bases at J, with 7 bases between. CDR1 and CDR2 (germline): LNHNV, YYDKDF (reference sequence). This entry comes from a study of shared clonotypes between healthy human individuals. Study overall: Those who served as donors were a couple of women and three men between the ages of 18 and 49. There were three CD4 naive, three CD4 memory, two CD8 naive and one CD8 memory plates per donor.

General study results and limits: An effect of sequencing depth on clonotype sharing among donors was expected.

This clonotype was sampled from a woman aged 25 to 39 in good health. The chain combines TRBV15 with TRBJ2-3, with D possibly matching TRBD1 (5 bases). The source material was memory CD4+ T cells sorted from blood. As for subset: CD45RA-negative fraction. The CDR3 loop is CATSRERGTDTQYF. DNA of the CDR3: TGTGCCACCAGCAGAGAAAGGGGAACAGATACGCAGTATTTT.